The rows below give T cell receptor beta chains drawn from one sample of a study of T cell responses to AZD1222 COVID-19 vaccine. TCRdb's copy holds only in-frame clones and misses some; the assay was immunoSEQ multiplex PCR. The sample contains some 86,000 clones, more than 70% of which appear only once. Specimen: peripheral blood, collected on day 0 of AZD1222 vaccination. The receptors here all came from an adult in good health. Each CDR3 is given with its conserved first and last residue. A D gene is named only where the DNA matches it firmly. Some rows have no size entry. The others give once, few or many, or a class for an expanded clone.

V gene	D gene	J gene	clone size	CDR3 DNA	CDR3 protein
TRBV27	TRBD1	TRBJ2-7	-	TGTGCCAGCAGTTTATACGGGACAGCGGTGGGGGAGCAGTACTTC	CASSLYGTAVGEQYF
TRBV11-2	-	TRBJ1-1	once	TGTGCCACCACAATGGGGTTGAGGAACACTGAAGCTTTCTTT	CATTMGLRNTEAFF
TRBV5-5	TRBD2	TRBJ2-1	-	TGTGCCAGCAGCTTACTAGCGGACACGACTAATGAGCAGTTCTTC	CASSLLADTTNEQFF
TRBV4-1	TRBD2	TRBJ2-7	-	TGCGCCAGCAGTTATAGCGGGGGGGCCGAGCAGTACTTC	CASSYSGGAEQYF
TRBV5-4	TRBD1	TRBJ2-7	-	TGTGCCAGCGGGACAGGGGGCGGATACGAGCAGTACTTC	CASGTGGGYEQYF
TRBV30	TRBD1	TRBJ2-2	few	TGTGCCTGGAGTGTTCCGGACAGGGACACCGGGGAGCTGTTTTTT	CAWSVPDRDTGELFF
TRBV11-2	TRBD1	TRBJ2-7	-	TGTGCCAGCAGCTTAGAAGGGACAGGGGCCTACGAGCAGTACTTC	CASSLEGTGAYEQYF
TRBV5-1	-	TRBJ2-2	-	TGCGCCAGCAGCTTGGCCAAAGCCACCCGGGAGCTGTTTTTT	CASSLAKATRELFF
TRBV5-1	TRBD2	TRBJ2-1	-	TGCGCCAGCAGCTTTGGAGCGGGAGCTCTTGATGAGCAGTTCTTC	CASSFGAGALDEQFF
TRBV28	TRBD1	TRBJ1-2	-	TGTGCCAGCAGTTTACCCCAACCCGGGACAGGATCCTTC	CASSLPQPGTGSF
TRBV5-8	-	TRBJ2-7	-	TGTGCCAGCAGCCGAGCTTGGGCCAGCTCCTACGAGCAGTACTTC	CASSRAWASSYEQYF
TRBV27	TRBD1	TRBJ2-2	-	TGTGCCAGCAGTTTAGGACAGGGGATGTGGGAGCTGTTTTTT	CASSLGQGMWELFF
TRBV7-9	-	TRBJ1-6	-	TGTGCCAGCAGCCCTGGGGGGGAATTACACCTCCACTTT	CASSPGGELHLHF
TRBV15	-	TRBJ2-7	-	TGTGCCACCAGCAACCGGGAGCGGAACGAGCAGTACTTC	CATSNRERNEQYF
TRBV3-1/TRBV3-2	TRBD1	TRBJ1-2	-	TGTGCCAGCAGCCAAATCCCAGGGGGCGGGTTGGACTATGGCTACACCTTC	CASSQIPGGGLDYGYTF
TRBV5-4	-	TRBJ2-2	-	TGTGCCAGCAGCCCGCCAGGTGCGGGGGCTAACACCGGGGAGCTGTTTTTT	CASSPPGAGANTGELFF
TRBV7-9	-	TRBJ1-5	-	TGTGCCAGCAGCTTAGGGGAGGAACAGCCCCAGCATTTT	CASSLGEEQPQHF
TRBV11-2	TRBD1	TRBJ2-7	-	TGTGCCAGCAGTCTCCGGGACAGGGGACGCGAGCAGTACTTC	CASSLRDRGREQYF
TRBV28	-	TRBJ1-1	few	TGTGCCAGCAGCCCATCCGGCGCATTCCCAAGGGCTTTCTTT	CASSPSGAFPRAFF
TRBV29-1	TRBD1	TRBJ2-5	-	TGCAGTGGTTGGGACAGGGGGTTGGGAGAGACCCAGTACTTC	CSGWDRGLGETQYF
TRBV3-1/TRBV3-2	TRBD1	TRBJ1-1	-	TGTGCCAGCAGCCAAGCAAGGCGGACAGGGCAAGCTTTCTTT	CASSQARRTGQAFF
TRBV6-1	-	TRBJ2-6	-	TGTGCCAGCAGTGACCCCAGGGGTACTGGGGCCAACGTCCTGACTTTC	CASSDPRGTGANVLTF
TRBV9	TRBD2	TRBJ2-1	-	TGTGCCAGCAGCGGGACGGCCGGGACTAGCGCTTACAATGAGCAGTTCTTC	CASSGTAGTSAYNEQFF
TRBV10-2	-	TRBJ2-1	-	TGCGCCAGCAGTGGTCGGGAAAGGGGCGAGCAGTTCTTC	CASSGRERGEQFF
TRBV11-2	-	TRBJ2-2	-	TGTGCCAGCACCCACCCGTGGGGCAACACCGGGGAGCTGTTTTTT	CASTHPWGNTGELFF
TRBV11-1	TRBD1	TRBJ1-1	-	TGTGCCAGCAGCACGGACAGGGCTAACACTGAAGCTTTCTTT	CASSTDRANTEAFF
TRBV7-2	TRBD2	TRBJ2-7	-	TGTGCCAGCAGCTACCGAGCGGGAGGGACCCTCTACGAGCAGTACTTC	CASSYRAGGTLYEQYF
TRBV2	-	TRBJ2-3	-	TGTGCCAGCAGGTCAGCCGGGGGCACAGATACGCAGTATTTT	CASRSAGGTDTQYF
TRBV19	-	TRBJ1-1	-	TGTGCCAGTAGTTCGCCCGGACAGACGAACACTGAAGCTTTCTTT	CASSSPGQTNTEAFF
TRBV21-1	-	TRBJ2-1	-	TGTGCCAGCAGCAAAGCCCGGACAGGGATTTACAATGAGCAGTTCTTC	CASSKARTGIYNEQFF
TRBV2	TRBD2	TRBJ2-1	-	TGTGCCAGCAGTGAACTTAGGCTAGCGGTTTCCTACAATGAGCAGTTCTTC	CASSELRLAVSYNEQFF
TRBV7-9	-	TRBJ2-5	-	TGTGCCAGCGCTTTAGGGGAGACCCAGTACTTC	CASALGETQYF
TRBV5-1	-	TRBJ1-1	-	TGCGCCAGCAGCCAGGAGGAGGTGAACACTGAAGCTTTCTTT	CASSQEEVNTEAFF